This T cell receptor beta chain appears in the sequencing data of a study of T cell responses to AZD1222 COVID-19 vaccine listed by TCRdb under 2021. Background for the entire study: AZD1222 recipients with second doses at about 4 weeks or about 12 weeks were pooled, because spike-specific TCR depth and breadth did not differ between schedules. Trial participants were enrolled by age into subgroups of 18-55, 56-69 and 70-plus years, and about 150, 27 and 61 TCR-sequenced participants, respectively, were included in these subgroups. A total of approximately 250 trial participants underwent TCR sequencing, of whom 200 to 220 had received two doses of AZD1222 and 26 had received two doses of the MenACWY control vaccine. Beyond this particular receptor, the publication reports: Vaccine-associated CD4 TCRs spanned the whole spike protein, with dominant responses in regions 160-218 and 743-854. The 56-69-year group was small, and its depth increase did not reach significance, likely because of low power. Because no day 14 peak-response samples were available, repertoires were characterized only after the peak T cell response. Reportedly, almost half of the unique spike-specific TCRs recognized epitopes lying outside the regions that are mutated in the B.1.351 and B.1.1.7 variants. Conclusions about previously exposed vaccinees are limited because only six or seven AZD1222 recipients were SARS-CoV-2 seropositive at baseline. After two AZD1222 doses, both the breadth and the depth of spike-specific TCRs were significantly higher than at day 0 and than in MenACWY recipients. Participants were mostly white British, with more females than males. The authors suggested clonal diversity may have been underestimated.

About this clone itself: The clone's antigen remains unknown. Qualities for individual bases were not recorded, and no much larger clone is one base off.

The CDR3 regions of human TCRbeta chains were analyzed by immunosequencing. The original methods were these. TCRs in the repertoires were compared against a reference library of SARS-CoV-2-specific TCRs that had been generated with the MIRA antigen-specificity platform. Breadth was defined as the fraction of unique TCRs that were SARS-CoV-2-associated, and depth was defined as the fraction of total T cells that were SARS-CoV-2-associated. Each spike-specific TCR was assigned to its reactive spike region and to a CD4 or CD8 class using the MIRA data. Log10-transformed breadth and depth values were compared by one-way ANOVA with Sidak's multiple comparisons tests. The source is immuneACCESS, and TCRdb retained only in-frame sequences with V and J called. Part of the clones is not carried over; for the studies checked, unresolved V genes explain less than half of this, and the remainder is unexplained. D and trimming were read from the DNA, whereas the V and J calls and clone size are those reported in that table. For this sample the table gives roughly 120,000 clones, of which approximately 90% were detected only once. In total, the top ten clones hold around 3.2% of the sample.

The germline V gene yields SGHRS for CDR1 and YFSETQ for CDR2. The CDR3 spans 15 residues, from the cysteine through the phenylalanine. Left in the record is the CDR3 DNA by itself, 45 bases read in frame from the first base. V was cut back by 4 bases and J by 2 bases, leaving a gap of 16 bases between them. The time point label corresponds to: baseline before first vaccination. Vaccinee samples came from UK trials COV001 and COV002, including a single-blind randomized controlled phase 2/3 trial of AZD1222 (ChAdOx1 nCoV-19) in healthy adults. For TCRbeta chain sequencing, PBMC samples from trial participants were taken at day 0 and at day 28 after the second dose.

The rearranged segments are TRBV5-1 and TRBJ2-7, and possibly TRBD1, on 6 matching bases. The specimen comprised peripheral blood, sampled on day 0 of AZD1222 vaccination. This clonotype was sampled from an adult in good health. The nucleotide sequence reads TGCGCCAGCAGCCCCCTCGGGCAGGGGACCTACGAGCAGTACTTC. The encoded protein is CASSPLGQGTYEQYF. Supplemented by the reference TRBV5-1 and TRBJ2-7 proteins around the CDR3, the complete variable domain is KAGVTQTPRYLIKTRGQQVTLSCSPISGHRSVSWYQQTPGQGLQFLFEYFSETQRNKGNFPGRFSGRQFSNSRSEMNVSTLELGDSALYLCASSPLGQGTYEQYFGPGTRLTVT.